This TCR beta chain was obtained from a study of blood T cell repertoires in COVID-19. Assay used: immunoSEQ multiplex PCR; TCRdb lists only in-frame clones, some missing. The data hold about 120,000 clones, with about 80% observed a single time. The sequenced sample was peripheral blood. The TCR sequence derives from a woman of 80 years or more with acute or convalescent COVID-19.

As DNA, the CDR3 is TGCGCCAGCAGCCAAGTGGGTACAGCTGAAGCTTTCTTT. The encoded protein is CASSQVGTAEAFF. The rearrangement joins TRBV4-3 to TRBJ1-1; D is ambiguous. The CDR3 is made up of 13 amino acids. V dropped 1 base and J dropped 6 bases, with 9 bases sitting between them. Germline V lookup: CDR1 LGHNA, CDR2 YSLEER.